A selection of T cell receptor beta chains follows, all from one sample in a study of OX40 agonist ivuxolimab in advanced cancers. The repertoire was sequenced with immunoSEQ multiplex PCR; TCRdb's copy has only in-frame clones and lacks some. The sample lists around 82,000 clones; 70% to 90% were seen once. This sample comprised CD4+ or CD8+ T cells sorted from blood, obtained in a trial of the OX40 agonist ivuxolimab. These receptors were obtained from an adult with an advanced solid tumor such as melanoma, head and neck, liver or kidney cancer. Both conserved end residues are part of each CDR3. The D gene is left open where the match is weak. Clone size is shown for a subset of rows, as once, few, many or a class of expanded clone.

CDR3aa: CASSLSLTSEAGTQYF
v_gene: TRBV5-6
d_gene: -
j_gene: TRBJ2-5
abundance: once
len: 16

CDR3aa: CASSIGAATNEKLFF
v_gene: TRBV19
d_gene: -
j_gene: TRBJ1-4
abundance: -
len: 15

CDR3aa: CASSQDQRGRDYGYTF
v_gene: TRBV4-2
d_gene: -
j_gene: TRBJ1-2
abundance: -
len: 16

CDR3aa: CASSARLVKSTDTQYF
v_gene: TRBV9
d_gene: -
j_gene: TRBJ2-3
abundance: -
len: 16

CDR3aa: CASSPGGYNSPLHF
v_gene: TRBV11-2
d_gene: -
j_gene: TRBJ1-6
abundance: -
len: 14

CDR3aa: CASSELGGGQPQHF
v_gene: TRBV6-1
d_gene: -
j_gene: TRBJ1-5
abundance: -
len: 14

CDR3aa: CASSPPGQRNEQFF
v_gene: TRBV28
d_gene: TRBD1
j_gene: TRBJ2-1
abundance: -
len: 14

CDR3aa: CASSETVFQETQYF
v_gene: TRBV7-7
d_gene: -
j_gene: TRBJ2-5
abundance: -
len: 14

CDR3aa: CASRRNNEQFF
v_gene: TRBV19
d_gene: -
j_gene: TRBJ2-1
abundance: -
len: 11

CDR3aa: CASSRLGQGAEGYTF
v_gene: TRBV5-6
d_gene: TRBD1
j_gene: TRBJ1-2
abundance: once
len: 15

CDR3aa: CASSLSGRASYEQYF
v_gene: TRBV11-2
d_gene: TRBD2
j_gene: TRBJ2-7
abundance: once
len: 15